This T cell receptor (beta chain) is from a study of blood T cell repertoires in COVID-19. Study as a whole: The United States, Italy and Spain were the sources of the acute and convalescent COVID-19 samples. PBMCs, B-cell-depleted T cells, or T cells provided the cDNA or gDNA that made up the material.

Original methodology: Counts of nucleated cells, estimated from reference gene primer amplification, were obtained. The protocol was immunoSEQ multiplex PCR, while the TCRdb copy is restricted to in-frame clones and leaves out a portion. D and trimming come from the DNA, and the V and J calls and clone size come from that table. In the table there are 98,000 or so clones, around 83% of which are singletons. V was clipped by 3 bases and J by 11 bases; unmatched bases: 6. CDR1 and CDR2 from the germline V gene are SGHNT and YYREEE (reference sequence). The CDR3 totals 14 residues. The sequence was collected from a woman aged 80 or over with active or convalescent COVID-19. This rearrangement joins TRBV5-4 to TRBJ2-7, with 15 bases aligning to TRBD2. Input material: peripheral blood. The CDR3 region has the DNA TGTGCCAGCAGCTCGGGACTAGCGGGGGGACGCGAGTACTTC. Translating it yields CASSSGLAGGREYF.